The next 7 T cell receptor beta chains were all read from a single sample in a study of blood T cell repertoires in COVID-19. Assay: immunoSEQ multiplex PCR; the TCRdb copy retains only in-frame clones and omits some. The data show about 74,000 clones, approximately 89% seen once. Sample: peripheral blood. The receptors stem from a woman aged 80 or over with acute or convalescent COVID-19.

The rearrangement uses TRBV7-9 and TRBJ2-7; D is possibly TRBD1 (5 bases). From germline, CDR1 is SEHNR and CDR2 FQNEAQ (reference sequence). The CDR3 runs to 14 residues. Trimming stripped 1 base from V and 6 bases from J, with 13 bases between. The CDR3, as DNA: TGTGCCAGCAGCTTAGAGGGGTACGTGGCCGAGCAGTACTTC. Encoded protein: CASSLEGYVAEQYF.

This chain connects TRBV9 to TRBJ1-1, with D possibly matching TRBD1 (5 bases). Trimming pared 0 bases from V and 10 bases from J, leaving 13 bases between. The germline CDR1 and CDR2 sequences are SGDLS and YYNGEE. The CDR3 spans 13 residues. DNA for the CDR3: TGTGCCAGCAGCGTAGGGTCTAAAGGGGTAGCTTTCTTT. Protein product: CASSVGSKGVAFF.

The rearrangement uses TRBV11-2 and TRBJ2-7, with D maybe TRBD1 (6 bases). CDR1 and CDR2 from the germline V gene are SGHAT and FQNNGV. This CDR3 contains 11 residues. V was trimmed by 10 bases and J by 2 bases, leaving 9 bases between them. CDR3 amino acids: CATGETYEQYF. In DNA form, the CDR3 reads TGTGCCACAGGGGAAACCTACGAGCAGTACTTC.

The chain recombines TRBV6-5 with TRBJ1-2, with 9 bases that match TRBD1. There are 15 residues in the CDR3. CDR1 MNHEY and CDR2 SVGAGI come from the germline V gene. J gave up 6 bases and V 0 bases, and 5 bases lay outside the gene matches. The CDR3 nucleotides read TGTGCCAGCAGTTACTCAGACAGGGGGGGGAATGGCTACACCTTC. It translates to CASSYSDRGGNGYTF.

This chain connects TRBV19 to TRBJ2-1; D perhaps matches TRBD2 (5 bases). The CDR3 is 14 amino acids. Germline values: CDR1 LNHDA, CDR2 SQIVND (reference sequence). The V end was cut by 3 bases, the J end by 2 bases, with 8 bases between. CDR3 residues: CASSIRGTYNEQFF. DNA for the CDR3: TGTGCCAGTAGTATCCGAGGGACCTACAATGAGCAGTTCTTC.

The rearrangement uses TRBV19 and TRBJ1-1; TRBD1 might be the D (5 bases). The CDR3 has 14 residues. Germline values: CDR1 LNHDA, CDR2 SQIVND (reference sequence). With 7 bases removed from V and 5 bases from J, the gap between germline ends came to 17 bases. The CDR3 DNA sequence: TGTGCCAGTACCGGCGGCGGGGGGTGGACTGAAGCTTTCTTT. Protein: CASTGGGGWTEAFF.

The chain uses TRBV4-2 and TRBJ1-5; 7 bases are a match to TRBD1. Looked up from germline, CDR1 is LGHNA and CDR2 is YNFKEQ. The V and J ends lost 3 bases and 1 base, in that order; junction bases with no gene match: 6. This CDR3 spans 16 amino acids. CDR3 DNA: TGTGCCAGCAGCCAGTCAGGGGGTCCGAGCAATCAGCCCCAGCATTTT. This codes for CASSQSGGPSNQPQHF.